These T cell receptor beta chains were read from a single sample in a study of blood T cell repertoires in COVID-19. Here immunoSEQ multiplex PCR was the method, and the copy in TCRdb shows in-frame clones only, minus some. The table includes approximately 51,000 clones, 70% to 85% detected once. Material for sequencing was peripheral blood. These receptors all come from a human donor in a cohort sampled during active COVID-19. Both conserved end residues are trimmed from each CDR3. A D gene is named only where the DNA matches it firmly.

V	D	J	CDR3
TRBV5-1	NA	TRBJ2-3	ASSLWIGGPTDTQY
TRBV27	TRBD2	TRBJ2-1	ASSFKRTSGSYNEQF
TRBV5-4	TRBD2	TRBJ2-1	ASSLAGASYNEQF
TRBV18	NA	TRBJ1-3	ASSPTPGSGNTIY
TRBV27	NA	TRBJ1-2	ASSFDATGTTYGYT
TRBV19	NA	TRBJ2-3	ASSAQGSADTQY
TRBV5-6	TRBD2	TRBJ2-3	ASSFRLAGGPDTQY
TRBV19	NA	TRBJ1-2	ASTPMGQANYGYT
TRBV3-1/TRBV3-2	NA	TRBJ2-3	ASSQDRFSVSTDTQY
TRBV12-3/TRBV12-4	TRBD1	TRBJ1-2	ASRRQGNYGYT
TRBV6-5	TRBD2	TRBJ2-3	ASRMGGGYTDTQY
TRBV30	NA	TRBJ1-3	AWSHIPGNTIY
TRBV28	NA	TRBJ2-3	ATHSRGRGTDTQY
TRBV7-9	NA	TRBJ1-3	ASSPRRGGSGNTIY
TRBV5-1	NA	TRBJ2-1	ASSLATGKGNEQF
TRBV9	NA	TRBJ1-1	ASSDREGTEAF
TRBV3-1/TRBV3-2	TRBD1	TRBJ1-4	ASSQGIGQGSEKLF
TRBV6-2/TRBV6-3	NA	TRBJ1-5	ASSYNRVQPQH
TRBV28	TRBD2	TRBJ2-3	ASSSLLTSGRADTQY
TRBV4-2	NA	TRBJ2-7	ASSQDGAGTSYEQY
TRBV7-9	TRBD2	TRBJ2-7	ASSLEPGLAREQY
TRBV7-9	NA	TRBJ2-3	ASSSTNEASTDTQY
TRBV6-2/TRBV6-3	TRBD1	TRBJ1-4	ASSRDRDEKLF
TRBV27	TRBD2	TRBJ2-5	ASRRTSGGGRETQY
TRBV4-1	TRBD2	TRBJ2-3	ASSQDRLAGGDTQY
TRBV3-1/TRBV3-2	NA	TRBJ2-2	ASSQKVSGHYTGELF
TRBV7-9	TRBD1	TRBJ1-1	ASSGQGMNTEAF
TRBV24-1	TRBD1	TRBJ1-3	ATSDSGTAGNTIY
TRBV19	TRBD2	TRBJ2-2	ASSSSSGSPGELF
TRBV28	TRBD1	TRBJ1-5	ASTPAGGGNQPQH
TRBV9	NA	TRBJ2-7	ASSVSAVGYEQY
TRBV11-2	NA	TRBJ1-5	ASSRTTGSQGGQH
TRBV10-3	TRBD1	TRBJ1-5	AISESGQGQPQH
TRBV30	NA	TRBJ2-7	AWSPPRRVGVSEQY
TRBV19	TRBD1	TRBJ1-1	ASSPGQGRAEAF
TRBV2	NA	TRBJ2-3	ASSGSEYTDTQY
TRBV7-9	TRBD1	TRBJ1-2	ASSIRQGTANYGYT
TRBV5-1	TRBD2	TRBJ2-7	ASSLPGLAGVAHYYEQY
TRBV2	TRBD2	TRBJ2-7	ASSATLIAGGEQY
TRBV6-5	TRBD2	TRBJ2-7	ASRFTSGGEQY
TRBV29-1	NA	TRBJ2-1	SVVPEVLAGARQF
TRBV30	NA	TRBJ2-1	AWSGTFYNEQF
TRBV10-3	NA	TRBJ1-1	AISEAQGYTEAF
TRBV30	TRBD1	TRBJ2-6	AWSVWGQGVSGANVLT
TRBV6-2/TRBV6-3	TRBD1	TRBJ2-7	ASSYGPPGQGRFTTYEQY
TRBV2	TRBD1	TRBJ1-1	PPTGGVWDTEAF
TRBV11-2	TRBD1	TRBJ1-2	ASSIGTGTIGYT
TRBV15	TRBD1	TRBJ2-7	ATRPGQAYEQY
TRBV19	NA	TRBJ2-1	ASSMRGNYNEQF
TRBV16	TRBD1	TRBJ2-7	ASSSWDRYYEQY
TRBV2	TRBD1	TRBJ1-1	ASSSVWDRVRDTEAF
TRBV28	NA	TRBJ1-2	ASSLFPDRGYT